This TCR beta chain was profiled in a study of response to subunit inactivated influenza vaccine (dated by TCRdb to 2016 to 2019). At the level of the whole study: The study used deep quantitative T cell receptor repertoire profiling to track responses to a trivalent subunit inactivated influenza vaccine. The investigation overall reported the following: The authors proposed that each seasonal influenza vaccination may bring in only a limited number of new T cells.

Notes on this clonotype: It lacks a known antigen. A junction boundary mismatches the germline segment, possibly from a read error.

The library came from RT-PCR. The data were produced on an Illumina HiSeq 2500. The public reads were run again by TCRdb, first through fastp at Q25 and then through MiXCR, and only productive beta chains were kept. Merged by CDR3 protein, the rows form single entries marked with the most common genes and DNA. The sample table holds approximately 520,000 distinct CDR3 sequences, of which 16% were seen once. In total, the top ten clones hold less than 4% of the sample. The source is a man between 50 and 69 years old who received an inactivated influenza vaccine. Donor details come from another sample of the same person, matched by shared clones. The sample in question was CD4+ T cells sorted from PBMCs, obtained about 24 months after vaccination.

The CDR3 region: CSARARGLSGYTF. The nucleotide sequence is given as TGCAGTGCAAGAGCAAGGGGGCTATCTGGCTACACCTTC. The chain links TRBV20-1 with TRBJ1-2, and TRBD1 aligns with 7 junction nucleotides. The germline V gene encodes CDR1 DFQATT and CDR2 SNEGSKA (reference sequence). Measured from the cysteine to the phenylalanine, the CDR3 is 13 residues long. This entry keeps only the CDR3 DNA: 39 bases, framed from base 1.